These 2 T cell receptor beta chains came from one sample sequenced in a study of cytomegalovirus exposure and HLA in healthy donors. The primer mix had 60 Vbeta and 13 Jbeta primers. Sequenced by immunoSEQ multiplex PCR; TCRdb stores in-frame clones only, minus some. The sample lists roughly 100,000 clones; more than 70% were seen once. The sample was PBMCs. The origin of the receptors is a man aged 25-45 years in good health and CMV-seronegative.

This clone was seen a few times. The rearrangement joins TRBV28 to TRBJ2-1; 9 positions match TRBD1. The germline gives CDR1 MDHEN, CDR2 SYDVKM. V shed 1 base and J 7 bases; nucleotides not matched to a gene: 8. The CDR3 covers 16 residues. The CDR3, as DNA: TGTGCCAGCAGTTTATTAACCGGACAGGGGAGAAATGAGCAGTTCTTC. Protein product: CASSLLTGQGRNEQFF. The full variable domain, its missing parts supplied by reference TRBV28 and TRBJ2-1, is DVKVTQSSRYLVKRTGEKVFLECVQDMDHENMFWYRQDPGLGLRLIYFSYDVKMKEKGDIPEGYSVSREKKERFSLILESASTNQTSMYLCASSLLTGQGRNEQFFGPGTRLTVL.

The V and J genes are TRBV29-1 and TRBJ1-1; tentative D call: TRBD1 (6 bases). Germline CDR1 reads SQVTM; CDR2 reads ANQGSEA. The CDR3 spans 14 residues. V dropped 1 base and J dropped 1 base, with 10 bases sitting between them. The CDR3 here is CSVEVGARNTEAFF. The CDR3 region has the DNA TGCAGCGTTGAAGTGGGGGCTAGGAACACTGAAGCTTTCTTT. The whole variable domain, filled in from reference TRBV29-1 and TRBJ1-1, reads SAVISQKPSRDICQRGTSLTIQCQVDSQVTMMFWYRQQPGQSLTLIATANQGSEATYESGFVIDKFPISRPNLTFSTLTVSNMSPEDSSIYLCSVEVGARNTEAFFGQGTRLTVV.